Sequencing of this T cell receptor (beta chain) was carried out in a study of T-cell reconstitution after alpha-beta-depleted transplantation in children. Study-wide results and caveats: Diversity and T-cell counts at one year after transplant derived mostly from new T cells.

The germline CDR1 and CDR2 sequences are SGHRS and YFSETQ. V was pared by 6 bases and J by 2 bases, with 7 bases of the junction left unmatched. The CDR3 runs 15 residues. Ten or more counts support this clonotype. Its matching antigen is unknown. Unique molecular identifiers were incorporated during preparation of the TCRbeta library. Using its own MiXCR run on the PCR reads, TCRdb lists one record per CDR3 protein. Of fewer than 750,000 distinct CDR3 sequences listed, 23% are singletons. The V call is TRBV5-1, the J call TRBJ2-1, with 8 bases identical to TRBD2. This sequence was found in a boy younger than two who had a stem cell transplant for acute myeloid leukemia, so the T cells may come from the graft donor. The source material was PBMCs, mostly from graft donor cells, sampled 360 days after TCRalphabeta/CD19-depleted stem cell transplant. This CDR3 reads CASTATGGAYNEQFF. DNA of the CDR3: TGCGCCAGCACCGCAACCGGGGGGGCCTACAATGAGCAGTTCTTC.